The 28 T cell receptor beta chains presented below share a single source sample, sequenced in a study of control samples from healthy donors and cancer patients. Here immunoSEQ multiplex PCR was the method, and the copy in TCRdb shows in-frame clones only, minus some. The sample gives about 51,000 clones, 85% to 90% of which show up once; around two fifths is in the top ten. Sequencing was carried out using PBMCs. Receptor source: a man aged 50 to 59 with head and neck cancer.

V is TRBV11-1 and J is TRBJ2-5; possibly TRBD1 for D (5 bases). From germline, CDR1 is SGHAT and CDR2 FQDESV (reference sequence). The V end lost 7 bases, the J end lost 5 bases, and 14 bases lay between the germline ends. The CDR3 has 13 amino acids. CDR3 nucleotides: TGTGCCAGCACCCCCGGTGGGGCGGAGACCCAGTACTTC. Translating it yields CASTPGGAETQYF.

This chain connects TRBV5-6 to TRBJ2-7; D unresolved. CDR3 length: 15 residues. Per germline, CDR1 SGHDT and CDR2 YYEEEE. V gave up 2 bases and J gave up 3 bases, with 15 bases separating them. The CDR3 coding sequence is TGTGCCAGCAGCTTTACCCCGACGGGTCTCTACGAGCAGTACTTC. This codes for CASSFTPTGLYEQYF.

This clone was seen only once. The rearrangement joins TRBV4-3 to TRBJ2-7; D remains unclear. Deletions cut 0 bases from V and 1 base from J, with 7 bases between. The CDR3 runs to 14 residues. In germline, CDR1 is LGHNA, CDR2 YSLEER. As DNA, the CDR3 is TGCGCCAGCAGCCAAGATAGAGCTTCCTACGAGCAGTACTTC. Its translation is CASSQDRASYEQYF.

The chain joins TRBV28 to TRBJ1-4; D unclear. The CDR3 has 15 residues. V lost 5 bases, J lost 4 bases, and 14 bases lay in between. CDR1 is MDHEN, CDR2 SYDVKM, per germline. The DNA for the CDR3 is TGTGCCAGCAGTGCGTCCACCTCCTTTAATGAAAAACTGTTTTTT. It is translated as CASSASTSFNEKLFF.

The count of this clone is one. This chain's CDR3 is CASSLVSGGYNEQFF. In DNA form, the CDR3 reads TGTGCCAGCAGCTTGGTTAGCGGGGGCTACAATGAGCAGTTCTTC. The chain couples TRBV7-3 to TRBJ2-1; 9 nucleotides line up with TRBD2. Germline V gene data show CDR1 as SGHTA and CDR2 as FQGTGA. CDR3 size: 15 residues. The J segment lost 3 bases and the V segment lost 3 bases, leaving 3 bases of the junction unmatched.

The rearrangement uses TRBV7-2 and TRBJ2-3; 8 bases are a match to TRBD2. The germline V gene encodes CDR1 SGHTA and CDR2 FQGNSA. The CDR3 is 15 amino acids. The V segment lost 0 bases and the J segment 4 bases; nucleotides outside the gene matches: 3. The CDR3, as DNA: TGTGCCAGCAGCTTAGCAACTAGCGGCCCAGATACGCAGTATTTT. As protein: CASSLATSGPDTQYF.

The rearrangement links TRBV4-3 to TRBJ2-7, with 10 bases lining up with TRBD1. This CDR3 spans 16 amino acids. CDR1 and CDR2 from the germline V gene are LGHNA and YSLEER. J was trimmed by 1 base and V by 5 bases; bases with no gene match: 8. The CDR3 sequence is CASSFSGTGESYEQYF. The CDR3 DNA sequence: TGCGCCAGCAGCTTTTCCGGGACAGGGGAATCCTACGAGCAGTACTTC.

This chain uses TRBV12-3 or TRBV12-4 with TRBJ2-5; TRBD1 agrees at 8 bases. With 3 bases clipped from V and 5 bases from J, the junction kept 2 bases outside the gene matches. This CDR3 is built from 13 residues. The CDR3 loop reads CASSLTGAETQYF. The CDR3 DNA follows: TGTGCCAGCAGTTTGACAGGGGCGGAGACCCAGTACTTC.

This sequence joins TRBV6-1 and TRBJ1-2; tentative D call: TRBD1 (5 bases). The CDR3 is 14 amino acids. V was cut by 1 base and J by 7 bases, with 13 bases left in between. Germline V gives CDR1 MNHNS, CDR2 SASEGT. CDR3 protein: CASSEGGRAGGYTF. The CDR3 nucleotides read TGTGCCAGCAGTGAAGGGGGACGGGCGGGTGGCTACACCTTC.

The rearrangement uses TRBV6-5 and TRBJ2-1, with D perhaps TRBD2 (6 bases). This CDR3 region has 11 residues. CDR1 is MNHEY and CDR2 is SVGAGI in the germline V gene. Trimming took 8 bases from V and 9 from J, leaving 11 bases between them. CDR3 sequence (DNA): TGTGCCAGCCCTGGGGGGTGTGAGCAGTTCTTC. The encoded protein is CASPGGCEQFF.

Only a few counts were recorded for this clone. This chain links TRBV6-6 with TRBJ2-3, with D unresolved. The CDR3 totals 13 residues. With 7 bases removed from V and 1 base from J, the gap between germline ends came to 9 bases. The germline V gene has CDR1 MNHNY and CDR2 SVGAGI (reference sequence). DNA of the CDR3: TGTGCCAGCACCCGACACGGCACAGATACGCAGTATTTT. Translation: CASTRHGTDTQYF.

The DNA of the CDR3 is TGTGCCAGTAGTGTCGGAAGCGGGGAGCTGTTTTTT. This codes for CASSVGSGELFF. The gene calls are TRBV19 and TRBJ2-2; D not certain. Germline-derived CDR1 and CDR2 are LNHDA and SQIVND (reference sequence). This CDR3 spans 12 amino acids. Trimming left V 5 bases short and J 7 bases short, with 8 bases between. Using reference TRBV19 and TRBJ2-2 for the parts outside the CDR3, the full variable domain is DGGITQSPKYLFRKEGQNVTLSCEQNLNHDAMYWYRQDPGQGLRLIYYSQIVNDFQKGDIAEGYSVSREKKESFPLTVTSAQKNPTAFYLCASSVGSGELFFGEGSRLTVL.

The chain links TRBV11-2 to TRBJ1-1; tentatively, D is TRBD1 (5 bases). In germline, CDR1 is SGHAT, CDR2 FQNNGV. V shed 4 bases and J shed 5 bases, with 11 bases lying between them. This CDR3 has 13 amino acids. The DNA for the CDR3 is TGTGCCAGCAGCTACCCGGGGGGGACTGAAGCTTTCTTT. The encoded protein is CASSYPGGTEAFF.

This rearrangement joins TRBV5-1 to TRBJ2-2, with 10 bases that match TRBD1. The J segment lost 3 bases and the V segment lost 8 bases, leaving 10 bases of the junction unmatched. The CDR3 spans 16 residues. Germline loops: CDR1 SGHRS, CDR2 YFSETQ. CDR3 nucleotide sequence: TGCGCCAGTACCCCGGGACAGGGGTTTTACACCGGGGAGCTGTTTTTT. Its protein is CASTPGQGFYTGELFF.

V usage is TRBV6-5 and J usage is TRBJ2-7; TRBD1 might be the D (5 bases). V lost 0 bases and J 3 bases, leaving 15 bases between the germline ends. The CDR3 loop spans 16 amino acids. Germline CDR1 is MNHEY and CDR2 is SVGAGI. CDR3 in amino acids: CASSYSQGPRYYEQYF. For the CDR3, the DNA is TGTGCCAGCAGTTACTCCCAGGGCCCTAGGTACTACGAGCAGTACTTC.

V usage is TRBV24-1 and J usage is TRBJ2-3; D is unclear. Germline V gene sequence: CDR1 KGHDR, CDR2 SFDVKD. Trimming stripped 0 bases from V and 6 bases from J, with 3 bases between. The CDR3 extends over 12 amino acids. The CDR3 spells CATSDLWDTQYF. Here the CDR3 DNA reads TGTGCCACCAGTGATTTGTGGGATACGCAGTATTTT.

This clone was seen a few times. The genes are TRBV5-6 and TRBJ2-7; D remains unclear. Germline CDR1 reads SGHDT; CDR2 reads YYEEEE. The CDR3 runs 13 residues. Trimming shortened V by 4 bases and J by 7 bases, and 15 bases separated the two germline ends. CDR3 coding DNA: TGTGCCAGCAGCAAGGGTGGCCCAAGTGAGCAGTACTTC. The encoded protein is CASSKGGPSEQYF.

The chain combines TRBV4-2 with TRBJ2-7; no clear D gene. The CDR3 spans 12 residues. The V and J ends lost 4 bases and 5 bases respectively, with 9 bases between them. Germline V gene lookup returns CDR1 LGHNA and CDR2 YNFKEQ. CDR3 DNA: TGTGCCAGCAGCCTCCGTGGCGACGAGCAGTACTTC. Protein product: CASSLRGDEQYF.

This clone was recorded once. The chain is built from TRBV30 and TRBJ2-7, with D maybe TRBD1 (8 bases). Germline CDR1 is GTSNPN and CDR2 is SVGIG (reference sequence). Trimming removed 3 bases at V and 6 bases at J, with 18 bases between. This CDR3 region has 14 residues. The CDR3 is CAWRAGRTGSEQYF. The CDR3 nucleotides read TGTGCCTGGAGGGCCGGGAGGACAGGGTCCGAGCAGTACTTC.

Turning to this clone: One junction end does not reproduce the germline sequence, and a read error may be involved. The chain recombines TRBV18 with TRBJ1-2, with 9 bases fitting TRBD1. CDR1 and CDR2 (germline): KGHSH, LQKENI. This CDR3 is 14 amino acids long. The CDR3 region is CASSPIQGALGIPF. The DNA of the CDR3 is TGTGCCAGCTCACCAATACAGGGGGCGCTGGGCATTCCCTTC.

V is TRBV5-5 and J is TRBJ2-5; 7 positions agree with TRBD1. The CDR3 is made up of 15 amino acids. Unmatched junction bases numbered 7, after V lost 1 base and J lost 4 bases. Germline assignment: CDR1 SGHKS and CDR2 YYEKEE (reference sequence). The DNA of the CDR3 is TGTGCCAGCAGCTTGTTCAGTGCAGGGGGAGAGACCCAGTACTTC. Translated: CASSLFSAGGETQYF.

This chain links TRBV28 with TRBJ2-1, with TRBD1 matching 7 bases. Looked up from germline, CDR1 is MDHEN and CDR2 is SYDVKM. Trimming took 6 bases from V and 5 from J; bases not matched to a gene: 10. CDR3 length: 15 residues. In DNA, the CDR3 is TGTGCCAGCAGCCCAAAGGGTAGGGGGCACAATGAGCAGTTCTTC. Translating it yields CASSPKGRGHNEQFF.

CDR3 sequence reads: CAWSVEANYGYTF. The CDR3 DNA is TGTGCCTGGAGTGTGGAAGCTAACTATGGCTACACCTTC. This rearrangement joins TRBV30 to TRBJ1-2; D remains unclear. This CDR3 has 13 residues. Looked up from germline, CDR1 is GTSNPN and CDR2 is SVGIG (reference sequence). Trimming left V 0 bases short and J 0 bases short, with 5 bases between.

The J gene is TRBJ1-1, the V gene TRBV15; D is perhaps TRBD1 (5 bases). Germline V CDR1 and CDR2: LNHNV, YYDKDF (reference sequence). The V end was cut by 6 bases, the J end by 1 base, with 9 bases between. The CDR3 sequence is 13 residues long. The CDR3 sequence is CATRTGGNTEAFF. The CDR3 DNA is TGTGCCACCAGAACGGGGGGGAACACTGAAGCTTTCTTT.

The chain carries TRBV11-2 and TRBJ2-2, with 9 bases matching TRBD2. Trimming cost V 7 bases and J 6 bases; bases outside gene matches: 9. CDR3 length equals 15 residues. Germline V gives CDR1 SGHAT, CDR2 FQNNGV. CDR3 region: CASTRGGGASGELFF. The CDR3 DNA follows: TGTGCCAGCACCCGTGGCGGGGGGGCGTCCGGGGAGCTGTTTTTT. The entire variable domain, with the rest obtained from reference TRBV11-2 and TRBJ2-2, is as follows: EAGVAQSPRYKIIEKRQSVAFWCNPISGHATLYWYQQILGQGPKLLIQFQNNGVVDDSQLPKDRFSAERLKGVDSTLKIQPAKLEDSAVYLCASTRGGGASGELFFGEGSRLTVL.

The chain uses TRBV2 and TRBJ1-2; 8 bases map to TRBD1. V lost 6 bases and J lost 5; bases outside the gene matches: 2. The germline CDR1 and CDR2 sequences are SNHLY and FYNNEI. The CDR3 length is 12 residues. CDR3 loop: CASRDRVYGYTF. Written as DNA, the CDR3 is TGTGCCAGCAGGGACAGGGTTTATGGCTACACCTTC.

This chain joins TRBV6-4 and TRBJ2-1; TRBD2 agrees at 9 bases. Germline V gives CDR1 MRHNA, CDR2 SNTAGT. V dropped 3 bases and J dropped 8; count of bases not matched to a gene: 17. CDR3 length: 18 residues. CDR3 in amino acids: CASSEIGGGARGLDEQFF. The CDR3 coding sequence is TGTGCCAGCAGTGAAATCGGCGGGGGGGCCCGTGGGCTCGATGAGCAGTTCTTC.

This rearrangement joins TRBV19 to TRBJ2-1; tentatively, D is TRBD2 (6 bases). The V end lost 6 bases, the J end lost 5 bases, and 20 bases lay between the germline ends. CDR3 size: 16 residues. The germline V gene has CDR1 LNHDA and CDR2 SQIVND (reference sequence). The CDR3 loop is CASRGYSGSSNNEQFF. The CDR3 DNA is TGTGCCAGTAGGGGCTACTCCGGGAGCTCAAACAATGAGCAGTTCTTC.